The 29 T cell receptor beta chains below come from one sample, sequenced in a study of blood T cell repertoires in COVID-19. Measured with immunoSEQ multiplex PCR; TCRdb has only the in-frame clones, and not every one. The sample includes about 210,000 clones, around 82% seen only once; the top ten take about an eighth. Sequenced: peripheral blood. These receptors originate from a woman between 35 and 50 years old with acute or convalescent COVID-19.

V usage is TRBV3-1 (or the pseudogene TRBV3-2) and J usage is TRBJ2-4; 7 bases are shared with TRBD1. Germline V gene sequence: CDR1 LGHDT, CDR2 YNNKEL (reference sequence). After removal of 4 bases from V and 2 bases from J, the junction contained 8 bases not matched to a gene. The CDR3 sequence is 16 residues long. The DNA of the CDR3 is TGTGCCAGCAGCCCCAATGGACAGGCGACCAAAAACATTCAGTACTTC. It encodes CASSPNGQATKNIQYF.

This clone was picked up a small number of times. The gene calls are TRBV27 and TRBJ1-2; 7 bases agree with TRBD1. V lost 3 bases to trimming and J lost 0 bases; unmatched junction nucleotides: 10. The germline CDR1 and CDR2 sequences are MNHEY and SMNVEV (reference sequence). This CDR3 comprises 17 residues. In nucleotides, the CDR3 is TGTGCCAGCAGTTTCACCGGGACAGAGAGCGCTAACTATGGCTACACCTTC. Its translation: CASSFTGTESANYGYTF.

The chain carries TRBV27 and TRBJ1-2; D may be TRBD1 (5 bases). The V gene's germline CDR1 is MNHEY and CDR2 SMNVEV (reference sequence). V lost 4 bases and J 3 bases, leaving 12 bases between the germline ends. This CDR3 contains 14 residues. The CDR3 region is CASSSAGLYYGYTF. CDR3 bases: TGTGCCAGCAGTTCCGCAGGGTTGTACTATGGCTACACCTTC.

The chain combines TRBV7-9 with TRBJ2-3; 8 nucleotides agree with TRBD2. The CDR3 length is 17 residues. Germline CDR1 and CDR2: SEHNR and FQNEAQ (reference sequence). Germline trimming cut 8 bases from V and 3 bases from J; bases unmatched to any gene: 16. The CDR3 loop is CASGAHGGRRLTDTQYF. For the CDR3, the DNA is TGTGCCAGCGGCGCTCATGGCGGGAGGCGTTTAACAGATACGCAGTATTTT.

This chain links TRBV5-4 with TRBJ2-7, with TRBD2 matching 8 bases. CDR3 length: 14 residues. Germline assignment: CDR1 SGHNT and CDR2 YYREEE (reference sequence). J was trimmed by 3 bases and V by 3 bases; bases with no gene match: 5. The CDR3 sequence is CASSSGTRIYEQYF. Here the CDR3 DNA reads TGTGCCAGCAGCTCCGGGACTAGAATCTACGAGCAGTACTTC.

The CDR3: CASSSRAAGVRGEQFF. The CDR3 nucleotides are TGTGCCAGCAGTTCGAGAGCCGCGGGAGTAAGGGGGGAGCAGTTCTTC. The chain recombines TRBV7-2 with TRBJ2-1, with a weak D call TRBD2 (7 bases). Germline V gives CDR1 SGHTA, CDR2 FQGNSA. Trimming cost V 6 bases and J 10 bases, with 25 bases left between them. The CDR3 consists of 16 residues.

The chain combines TRBV14 with TRBJ2-7, with TRBD2 as a possible D gene (7 bases). This CDR3 comprises 15 residues. The germline CDR1 and CDR2 sequences are SGHDN and FVKESK. V was clipped by 4 bases and J by 5 bases, with 18 bases between them. CDR3 sequence reads: CASSPFGGAMNEQYF. The CDR3 DNA sequence: TGTGCCAGCAGCCCCTTTGGGGGGGCGATGAACGAGCAGTACTTC. Using reference TRBV14 and TRBJ2-7 for the parts outside the CDR3, the full variable domain is EAGVTQFPSHSVIEKGQTVTLRCDPISGHDNLYWYRRVMGKEIKFLLHFVKESKQDESGMPNNRFLAERTGGTYSTLKVQPAELEDSGVYFCASSPFGGAMNEQYFGPGTRLTVT.

The V gene is TRBV27, the J gene TRBJ2-2; D is unresolved. The CDR3 spans 14 residues. Trimming stripped 7 bases from V and 1 base from J, with 10 bases between. CDR1 MNHEY and CDR2 SMNVEV come from the germline V gene (reference sequence). The chain's CDR3 is CASNWAVNTGELFF. CDR3 DNA sequence: TGTGCCAGCAATTGGGCAGTGAACACCGGGGAGCTGTTTTTT.

V gene TRBV7-2 combines with J gene TRBJ1-2; unclear D gene. The germline CDR1 and CDR2 sequences are SGHTA and FQGNSA. The CDR3 covers 14 residues. Deletions cut 6 bases from V and 0 bases from J, with 11 bases between. The CDR3 spells CASSRSDSNYGYTF. In nucleotides, the CDR3 is TGTGCCAGCAGTCGATCGGACTCTAACTATGGCTACACCTTC.

This rearrangement joins TRBV3-1 (or the pseudogene TRBV3-2) to TRBJ2-7; possible D gene TRBD1, 6 bases. CDR1 is LGHDT, CDR2 YNNKEL, per germline (reference sequence). The CDR3 has 17 residues. V lost 0 bases, J lost 0 bases, and 15 bases lay in between. The CDR3: CASSQEGRDTFSYEQYF. For the CDR3, the DNA is TGTGCCAGCAGCCAAGAAGGTCGGGACACCTTCTCCTACGAGCAGTACTTC.

The rearrangement links TRBV7-9 to TRBJ2-1; TRBD2 agrees at 9 bases. V was clipped by 5 bases and J by 7 bases; unmatched bases: 9. The germline gives CDR1 SEHNR, CDR2 FQNEAQ (reference sequence). The CDR3 runs to 15 residues. CDR3 sequence reads: CASSPLAGVRNEQFF. DNA of the CDR3: TGTGCCAGCAGCCCTTTAGCGGGAGTTAGAAATGAGCAGTTCTTC.

This rearrangement joins TRBV7-6 to TRBJ2-1, with 7 bases fitting TRBD2. Trimming cost V 3 bases and J 8 bases; bases outside gene matches: 7. Germline assignment: CDR1 SGHVS and CDR2 FNYEAQ. The CDR3 contains 14 residues. CDR3 coding DNA: TGTGCCAGCAGCTTCGGGACTACTAGCGATGAGCAGTTCTTC. Residues: CASSFGTTSDEQFF.

The chain carries TRBV29-1 and TRBJ2-1; D might be TRBD2 (6 bases). The V end lost 4 bases, the J end lost 4 bases, and 11 bases lay between the germline ends. This CDR3 is built from 13 residues. The germline V gene encodes CDR1 SQVTM and CDR2 ANQGSEA. CDR3 sequence reads: CSVVPGLYNEQFF. Written as DNA, the CDR3 is TGCAGCGTTGTCCCGGGACTTTACAATGAGCAGTTCTTC.

The V call is TRBV6-2 or TRBV6-3, the J call TRBJ2-2; no clear D. CDR3 size: 14 residues. Germline V CDR1 and CDR2: MNHEY, SVGEGT. V was shortened by 2 bases and J by 6 bases, with 10 bases between the two germline ends. The CDR3 bases are TGTGCCAGCAGTTACCGATTCCGGGCCGGGGAGCTGTTTTTT. It is translated as CASSYRFRAGELFF.

The V and J genes are TRBV19 and TRBJ2-1; tentatively, D is TRBD2 (6 bases). The CDR3 extends over 12 amino acids. Germline loops: CDR1 LNHDA, CDR2 SQIVND (reference sequence). V lost 5 bases, J lost 10 bases, and 12 bases lay in between. The CDR3 loop reads CASSPGLLEQFF. The CDR3 DNA reads TGTGCCAGTAGTCCAGGACTATTGGAGCAGTTCTTC.

This clone was counted a single time. The chain links TRBV7-2 to TRBJ2-3, with D tentatively TRBD2 (7 bases). Trimming shortened V by 8 bases and J by 4 bases, and 13 bases separated the two germline ends. The CDR3 extends over 13 amino acids. The V gene's germline CDR1 is SGHTA and CDR2 FQGNSA. Written as DNA, the CDR3 is TGTGCCAGCGAGGGGGGGGGCTCAGATACGCAGTATTTT. Protein product: CASEGGGSDTQYF.

The chain employs TRBV24-1 and TRBJ2-2; D is ambiguous. The CDR3 covers 11 residues. The germline V gene encodes CDR1 KGHDR and CDR2 SFDVKD. The V and J ends lost 6 bases and 7 bases respectively, with 5 bases between them. CDR3 residues: CATSINGELFF. CDR3 DNA sequence: TGTGCCACCAGTATCAACGGGGAGCTGTTTTTT.

J is TRBJ1-1 and V is TRBV4-1; D remains ambiguous. Germline V gene sequence: CDR1 MGHRA, CDR2 YSYEKL. The CDR3 loop spans 15 amino acids. The V gene lost 0 bases and the J gene lost 0 bases, with 8 bases spanning the gap. For the CDR3, the DNA is TGCGCCAGCAGCCAAGATTCGGGTTTGAACACTGAAGCTTTCTTT. It encodes CASSQDSGLNTEAFF.

This chain links TRBV5-1 with TRBJ2-7, with 9 positions matching TRBD1. The ends lost 3 bases at V and 6 bases at J; junction bases unmatched: 7. Per the germline V gene, CDR1 is SGHRS and CDR2 is YFSETQ. This CDR3 has 14 residues. CDR3 region: CASSYGQGISEQYF. Written as DNA, the CDR3 is TGCGCCAGCAGCTACGGACAGGGGATAAGCGAGCAGTACTTC.

The V call is TRBV19, the J call TRBJ2-7; 9 positions match TRBD2. This CDR3 comprises 17 residues. CDR1 LNHDA and CDR2 SQIVND come from the germline V gene (reference sequence). Trimming at V came to 1 base and at J to 0 bases, leaving 7 bases not matched to a gene. The chain's CDR3 is CASSIGRLAGNSYEQYF. The CDR3 region has the DNA TGTGCCAGTAGTATAGGGCGGCTAGCGGGGAACTCCTACGAGCAGTACTTC.

This rearrangement joins TRBV19 to TRBJ2-7; 10 nucleotides agree with TRBD1. The CDR3 is 13 residues long. Germline CDR1 reads LNHDA; CDR2 reads SQIVND (reference sequence). Trimming took 5 bases from V and 6 from J; bases not matched to a gene: 4. CDR3 amino acids: CASSQTGGGEQYF. Here the CDR3 DNA reads TGTGCCAGTAGTCAGACAGGGGGCGGCGAGCAGTACTTC.

The chain links TRBV7-8 to TRBJ2-4; a weak D match, TRBD2 (5 bases). The CDR3 totals 13 residues. The germline V and J ends were trimmed by 4 bases and 9 bases, with 13 bases remaining between them. Per germline, CDR1 SGHVS and CDR2 FQNEAQ. This CDR3 is CASSSDNGGIQYF. The CDR3 DNA is TGTGCCAGCAGCTCAGACAACGGAGGCATTCAGTACTTC.

The V and J genes are TRBV4-3 and TRBJ2-6; D is ambiguous. In germline, CDR1 is LGHNA, CDR2 YSLEER. This CDR3 region has 16 residues. Trimming cost V 0 bases and J 1 base, with 7 bases left between them. The CDR3 loop is CASSQESGSGANVLTF. CDR3 in DNA: TGCGCCAGCAGCCAAGAGTCCGGGTCTGGGGCCAACGTCCTGACTTTC.

This clone was observed a handful of times. V usage is TRBV24-1 and J usage is TRBJ2-2; TRBD1 matches 10 bases. This CDR3 is built from 18 residues. The V gene end was trimmed by 3 bases and the J gene end by 3 bases; junction bases not matched to a gene: 9. Germline V CDR1 and CDR2: KGHDR, SFDVKD. The CDR3 spells CATSDPRPGTGDTGELFF. The DNA for the CDR3 is TGTGCCACCAGTGATCCCCGACCCGGGACAGGGGACACCGGGGAGCTGTTTTTT.

This clone has more than one count but fewer than ten. The CDR3 DNA sequence: TGTGCCACCAGCAGAATTGTGGGGGGTCCCACAGATACGCAGTATTTT. As protein: CATSRIVGGPTDTQYF. V usage is TRBV15 and J usage is TRBJ2-3; D might be TRBD2 (6 bases). The CDR3 length is 16 residues. Trimming took 2 bases from V and 2 from J, leaving 14 bases between them. From germline, CDR1 is LNHNV and CDR2 YYDKDF (reference sequence).

The V call is TRBV11-2, the J call TRBJ1-2; TRBD1 aligns across 8 bases. J lost 3 bases, V lost 0 bases, and 6 bases had no gene match. Germline V gene sequence: CDR1 SGHAT, CDR2 FQNNGV. The CDR3 totals 16 residues. CDR3 bases: TGTGCCAGCAGCTTAGATCCCCAGACAGGGGACTATGGCTACACCTTC. As protein: CASSLDPQTGDYGYTF.

This sequence joins TRBV9 and TRBJ1-1, with D unresolved. Germline V lookup: CDR1 SGDLS, CDR2 YYNGEE. The CDR3 has 14 amino acids. Trimming stripped 4 bases from V and 6 bases from J, with 16 bases between. CDR3 protein: CASSPRSAAPEAFF. DNA for the CDR3: TGTGCCAGCAGCCCTAGATCGGCAGCCCCTGAAGCTTTCTTT.

The chain couples TRBV19 to TRBJ1-1, with D unresolved. Deletions cut 3 bases from V and 8 bases from J, with 19 bases between. Germline CDR1 reads LNHDA; CDR2 reads SQIVND (reference sequence). This CDR3 has 15 residues. The CDR3 DNA is TGTGCCAGTAGTATGAGGGCAGGTTTGGTCCCCGAAGCTTTCTTT. It encodes CASSMRAGLVPEAFF.

This chain links TRBV20-1 with TRBJ2-3, with unresolved D. V lost 3 bases to trimming and J lost 7 bases, with 5 bases between them. The CDR3 runs 10 residues. CDR1 is DFQATT and CDR2 is SNEGSKA in the germline V gene (reference sequence). The DNA of the CDR3 is TGCAGTGCTAGTTCGTATACGCAGTATTTT. Translated, it gives CSASSYTQYF.